The rows below give T cell receptor beta chains drawn from one sample of a study of CD8+CD57+ T cells in acquired aplastic anemia. TCRdb redid the calling of the reads with MiXCR, one entry per CDR3 protein. The repertoire includes 150,000 to 160,000 distinct CDR3 sequences, less than 60% of them detected once, and more than 10% sits in the top ten. Input material: sorted CD4+, CD8+, or CD8+CD57+ T cells (not recorded which) from PBMCs. The receptors here all came from a human donor with aplastic anemia. The CDR3 runs from the conserved cysteine through the conserved F or W. The D gene is left open where the match is weak. Rows may omit the clone size; those that give it use once, few, many or a size class.

len,d_gene,abundance,j_gene,v_gene,CDR3nt,CDR3aa
17,TRBD2,many,TRBJ2-3,TRBV7-9,TGTGCCAGCAGCGGGAGGACTAGCGGGGGGCGCACAGATACGCAGTATTTT,CASSGRTSGGRTDTQYF
18,NA,NA,TRBJ2-2,TRBV4-2,TGTGCCAGCAGCCAAGATCAAGGGGCTGAAGGGAAGGTCGGGGAGCTGTTTTTT,CASSQDQGAEGKVGELFF
10,NA,many,TRBJ2-1,TRBV29-1,TGCAGCGCATCCTACAATGAGCAGTTCTTC,CSASYNEQFF
17,TRBD1,few,TRBJ2-2,TRBV9,TGTGCCAGCAGCGTATCCAGACAGGGGGATAACACCGGGGAGCTGTTTTTT,CASSVSRQGDNTGELFF
14,NA,many,TRBJ2-4,TRBV2,TGTGCCAGCAGGGACAGACAGTCCATAAACATTCAGTACTTC,CASRDRQSINIQYF
15,NA,NA,TRBJ2-7,TRBV20-1,TGCAGTGCTAGAGATTTGGGGGGGGGCCAAGACGAGCAGTACTTC,CSARDLGGGQDEQYF
15,NA,many,TRBJ2-1,TRBV19,TGTGCCAGTAGTATTGGGGGGGGCGGTTTCTATGAGCAGTTCTTC,CASSIGGGGFYEQFF
21,TRBD2,many,TRBJ2-7,TRBV4-1,TGCGCCAGCAGCCAACACCGCCCAGCGGGGACCACTACGGGTAAGACCTACGAGCAGTACTTC,CASSQHRPAGTTTGKTYEQYF
14,NA,NA,TRBJ1-2,TRBV29-1,TGCAGCGTTGAAGGTTGGCCCGCTAACTATGGCTACACCTTC,CSVEGWPANYGYTF
16,NA,many,TRBJ2-2,TRBV7-6,TGTGCCAGCAGCTTAGATAGGGGCCTCGGGACCGGGGAGCTGTTTTTT,CASSLDRGLGTGELFF
13,NA,many,TRBJ2-3,TRBV27,TGTGCCAGCAGTTTAAGGATCCCAGATACGCAGTATTTT,CASSLRIPDTQYF
15,TRBD2,NA,TRBJ2-5,TRBV10-2,TGCGCCAGCAGTGACCCAGCTAGCGGGGACGGGACCCAGTACTTC,CASSDPASGDGTQYF
13,TRBD2,NA,TRBJ2-1,TRBV11-2,TGTGCCAGCAGCCCAGCCCGGGGGGGTGAGCAGTTCTTC,CASSPARGGEQFF
15,NA,NA,TRBJ1-2,TRBV9,TGTGCCAGCAGCTTAGGAGTGGCAGGGTCCTATGGCTACACCTTC,CASSLGVAGSYGYTF
15,NA,NA,TRBJ1-6,TRBV20-1,TGCAGTGCTCCTCTAGACACCTACAATAATTCACCCCTCCACTTT,CSAPLDTYNNSPLHF
15,NA,many,TRBJ1-6,TRBV5-5,TGTGCCAGCAGCTTGGACTTTGGAGATAATTCACCCCTCCACTTT,CASSLDFGDNSPLHF
17,TRBD2,few,TRBJ2-2,TRBV12-3/TRBV12-4,TGTGCCAGCAGTGTACTAGCGGGGATTTTTTCACCCGGGGAGCTGTTTTTT,CASSVLAGIFSPGELFF